This entry lists 2 T cell receptor beta chains sequenced from one sample in a study of blood T cell repertoires in COVID-19. Some clones are missing from TCRdb's copy, which holds only in-frame ones; the method was immunoSEQ multiplex PCR. The table lists some 190,000 clones, 86% of them singletons. Sequencing input: PBMCs or T cells enriched from blood (not recorded which). These receptors came from a man aged 40-49 years with acute COVID-19.

The chain employs TRBV9 and TRBJ2-3; 10 nucleotides match TRBD2. This CDR3 has 15 residues. Germline assignment: CDR1 SGDLS and CDR2 YYNGEE. V was clipped by 3 bases and J by 2 bases; unmatched bases: 3. CDR3 region: CASSEREGFTDTQYF. Here the CDR3 DNA reads TGTGCCAGCAGCGAGCGGGAGGGGTTCACAGATACGCAGTATTTT.

The sample holds one count of this clone. The chain links TRBV28 to TRBJ1-6; TRBD1 matches 7 bases. CDR3 size: 15 residues. After removal of 6 bases from V and 9 bases from J, the junction contained 11 bases not matched to a gene. The germline V gene encodes CDR1 MDHEN and CDR2 SYDVKM. Written as DNA, the CDR3 is TGTGCCAGCAGCGGACAGGAGGGGGCAGGTTCACCCCTCCACTTT. It translates to CASSGQEGAGSPLHF.